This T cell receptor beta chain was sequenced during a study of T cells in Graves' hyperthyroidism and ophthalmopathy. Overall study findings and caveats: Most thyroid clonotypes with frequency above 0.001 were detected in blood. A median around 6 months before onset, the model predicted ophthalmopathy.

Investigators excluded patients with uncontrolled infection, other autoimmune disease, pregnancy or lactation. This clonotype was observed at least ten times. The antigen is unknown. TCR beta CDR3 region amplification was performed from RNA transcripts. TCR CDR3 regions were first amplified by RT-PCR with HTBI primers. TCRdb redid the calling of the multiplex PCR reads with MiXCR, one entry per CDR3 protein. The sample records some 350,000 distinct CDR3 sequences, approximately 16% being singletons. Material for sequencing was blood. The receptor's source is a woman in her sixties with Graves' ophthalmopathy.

The CDR3: CASSLEGLGGNEQFF. In nucleotides, the CDR3 is TGTGCCAGCAGCTTAGAGGGCCTGGGGGGCAATGAGCAGTTCTTC. The rearrangement uses TRBV7-9 and TRBJ2-1, with D possibly TRBD2 on 6 matching bases. Trimming pared 1 base from V and 6 bases from J, leaving 13 bases between. Germline V CDR1 and CDR2: SEHNR, FQNEAQ (reference sequence). The length of the CDR3 is 15 residues.